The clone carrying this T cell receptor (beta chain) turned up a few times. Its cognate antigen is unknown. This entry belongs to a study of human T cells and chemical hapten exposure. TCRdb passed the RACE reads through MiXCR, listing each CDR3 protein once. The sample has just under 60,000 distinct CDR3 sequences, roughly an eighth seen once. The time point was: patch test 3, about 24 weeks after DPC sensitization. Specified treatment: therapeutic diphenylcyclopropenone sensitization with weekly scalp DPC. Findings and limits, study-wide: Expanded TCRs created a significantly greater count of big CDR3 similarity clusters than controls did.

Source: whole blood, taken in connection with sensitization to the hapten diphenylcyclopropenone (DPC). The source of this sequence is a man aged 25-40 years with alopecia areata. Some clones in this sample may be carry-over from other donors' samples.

Here the CDR3 DNA reads TGCGCCAGTCTTAGGCCCCCAGATACGCAGTATTTT. It specifies CASLRPPDTQYF. V is TRBV10-2 and J is TRBJ2-3; no firm D call. There are 12 residues in the CDR3. The V end lost 9 bases, the J end lost 4 bases, and 11 bases lay between the germline ends. Looked up from germline, CDR1 is WSHSY and CDR2 is SAAADI.